These T cell receptor beta chains were read from a single sample in a study of blood T cell repertoires in COVID-19. Data came from immunoSEQ multiplex PCR; TCRdb stores just in-frame clones and leaves some out. The data show about 160,000 clones, about four fifths seen once. What was sequenced was peripheral blood. Source of these receptors: a man aged 60 to 69 with active or convalescent COVID-19. The CDR3 runs from the conserved cysteine through the conserved F or W. The D gene is left open where the match is weak. A clone size is listed for some rows: how often the clone was seen (once, few, many), or a class if it is expanded.

abundance,j_gene,d_gene,v_gene,CDR3nt,CDR3aa
NA,TRBJ1-6,NA,TRBV5-6,TGTGCCAGCAGGGGGGGGTCCTCGTTGGATTCACCCCTCCACTTT,CASRGGSSLDSPLHF
NA,TRBJ2-7,NA,TRBV3-1/TRBV3-2,TGTGCCAGCAGCCCCGGTTACGAGCAGTACTTC,CASSPGYEQYF
once,TRBJ2-2,TRBD2,TRBV10-3,TGTGCCATCAGCGTTACTAGCGGGAGGCCGAACACCGGGGAGCTGTTTTTT,CAISVTSGRPNTGELFF
NA,TRBJ1-2,NA,TRBV28,TGTGCCAGCAGTTTAGGGGGCTTATCCGGGCAAAACTATGGCTACACCTTC,CASSLGGLSGQNYGYTF
once,TRBJ2-7,TRBD2,TRBV11-2,TGTGCCAGCAGCCGCGGGGGACTAGCGGCCTCGGGTGTCCCCTACGAGCAGTACTTC,CASSRGGLAASGVPYEQYF
NA,TRBJ2-1,TRBD1,TRBV28,TGTGCCAGCGCCGCGATCGTGACAGGGGGCTACAATGAGCAGTTCTTC,CASAAIVTGGYNEQFF
NA,TRBJ1-3,NA,TRBV5-4,TGTGCCAGCAGCATAGACACAATCTCTGGAAACACCATATATTTT,CASSIDTISGNTIYF
NA,TRBJ1-5,NA,TRBV7-6,TGTGCCAGCAGCTTAGGGGCCAGGGGAGGCAATCAGCCCCAGCATTTT,CASSLGARGGNQPQHF
few,TRBJ1-5,NA,TRBV28,TGTGCCAGCAGCCCGGGTTTAACGGGTCAGCCCCAGCATTTT,CASSPGLTGQPQHF
few,TRBJ1-3,NA,TRBV6-1,TGTGCCAGCAGTGAGGGGGGTACTGGAAACACCATATATTTT,CASSEGGTGNTIYF
NA,TRBJ2-7,TRBD2,TRBV12-3/TRBV12-4,TGTGCCAGCACTTTCAGCGGGGGCTACGAGCAGTACTTC,CASTFSGGYEQYF
NA,TRBJ1-1,NA,TRBV5-4,TGTGCCAGCAGCTTGGACCAGGGAATGGAGAATGAAGCTTTCTTT,CASSLDQGMENEAFF
NA,TRBJ2-4,NA,TRBV6-1,TGTGCCAGCAGTGAAGACAGGCAGAGAGTAATACTAGCCAAAAACATTCAGTACTTC,CASSEDRQRVILAKNIQYF
NA,TRBJ2-1,TRBD2,TRBV3-1/TRBV3-2,TGTGCCAGCAGCCAGGCGGGAGGAATAGCTCTGTTCTTC,CASSQAGGIALFF
NA,TRBJ1-3,NA,TRBV11-1,TGTGCCAGCAGCTTAGCGCGAGGAGCATACCGCTCTGGAAACACCATATATTTT,CASSLARGAYRSGNTIYF
few,TRBJ1-2,TRBD1,TRBV5-1,TGCGCCAGCAGCCCGGGACAGGGGGGTGGCTACACCTTC,CASSPGQGGGYTF
NA,TRBJ2-1,NA,TRBV11-3,TGTGCCAGCAGCTTAGATCAGGTCGGAGAGCAGTTCTTC,CASSLDQVGEQFF
NA,TRBJ2-1,TRBD2,TRBV4-2,TGTGCCAGCAGCCAAGATCTGGGGGAGGGCAGCAATGAGCAGTTCTTC,CASSQDLGEGSNEQFF
NA,TRBJ2-7,TRBD2,TRBV5-4,TGTGCCAGCAGCAGATGGGAGGGGTACGAGCAGTACTTC,CASSRWEGYEQYF
NA,TRBJ2-7,TRBD2,TRBV5-1,TGCGCCAGCAGCCTCCAAGCGGGAGGGGTCTCCTACGAGCAGTACTTC,CASSLQAGGVSYEQYF
NA,TRBJ1-3,NA,TRBV5-1,TGCGCCAGCAGCTTGGAATCAGGGAGAAACACCATATATTTT,CASSLESGRNTIYF
once,TRBJ1-6,NA,TRBV28,TGTGCCAGCAGTAACGGGGACACCTATAATTCACCCCTCCACTTT,CASSNGDTYNSPLHF
NA,TRBJ2-2,TRBD1,TRBV19,TGTGCCAGTAGCCCGGACAGGGCGAACACCGGGGAGCTGTTTTTT,CASSPDRANTGELFF
NA,TRBJ2-1,NA,TRBV3-1/TRBV3-2,TGTGCCAGCAGCCAAGCAAGGGGATACAATGAGCAGTTCTTC,CASSQARGYNEQFF
NA,TRBJ2-2,NA,TRBV20-1,TGCAGTGCTAGTAGACAAATTTCCGGGGAGCTGTTTTTT,CSASRQISGELFF
NA,TRBJ1-1,TRBD1,TRBV6-5,TGTGCCAGCAGTTACTCGATGGCAGGGGGCCACACTGAAGCTTTCTTT,CASSYSMAGGHTEAFF
NA,TRBJ1-2,NA,TRBV6-5,TGTGCCAGCATTGGCCCAGGGGACGGCTACACCTTC,CASIGPGDGYTF
NA,TRBJ2-4,TRBD2,TRBV3-1/TRBV3-2,TGTGCCAGCAGCCAACCGGGACTAGCGGGAGGGAAAGCCAAAAACATTCAGTACTTC,CASSQPGLAGGKAKNIQYF
NA,TRBJ2-3,NA,TRBV7-2,TGTGCCAGCAGCCCTAGACTCTTTAACACAGATACGCAGTATTTT,CASSPRLFNTDTQYF
NA,TRBJ1-4,NA,TRBV6-5,TGTGCCAGCACCACGGGAGCAACTAATGAAAAACTGTTTTTT,CASTTGATNEKLFF